The following is a T cell receptor beta chain sequence with its context. In the original processing: Estimated nucleated cell counts came from reference gene primer amplification. Assay used: immunoSEQ multiplex PCR; TCRdb lists only in-frame clones, some missing. V, J and clone size are those of that table, while D and trimming were read from the DNA. This table has about 130,000 clones, over 75% appearing once. CDR1 SQVTM and CDR2 ANQGSEA come from the germline V gene. V shed 4 bases and J shed 1 base, with 8 bases lying between them. The length of the CDR3 is 13 residues. This entry is derived from a study of blood T cell repertoires in COVID-19. Study in general: The United States, Italy and Spain provided the acute and convalescent COVID-19 samples.

Material: peripheral blood. The TCR was taken from a woman of 80 years or more with acute or convalescent COVID-19. The rearrangement joins TRBV29-1 to TRBJ1-5; no clear D. The CDR3 loop is CSVVVQSNQPQHF. The CDR3 DNA reads as TGCAGCGTTGTCGTACAGAGCAATCAGCCCCAGCATTTT.